What follows are 11 T cell receptor beta chains derived from one specimen sequenced in a study of blood T cell repertoires in COVID-19 (dated by TCRdb to the early 2020s). Libraries were constructed by the immunoSEQ multiplex PCR assay. TCRdb took over this immuneACCESS table, retaining in-frame rearrangements with V and J assigned. Such tables are incomplete; in checked studies, under half of the missing clones stem from an unresolved V gene, and the remainder is unexplained. In all, the sample holds 200,000 to 250,000 clones, and 80% to 85% of those were seen once. The top ten clonotypes cover 3% to 3.5% of the sample. The material sequenced was peripheral blood. The receptor source for this set is a woman in her thirties who had recovered from COVID-19.

V usage is TRBV5-1 and J usage is TRBJ2-1, with 7 bases fitting TRBD2. This CDR3 is 18 amino acids long. The germline CDR1 and CDR2 sequences are SGHRS and YFSETQ. V gave up 2 bases and J gave up 1 base; unmatched junction bases: 12. The CDR3 region has the DNA TGCGCCAGCAGCTTAAGAAGCGGCGGGAGAGGGTCCTACAATGAGCAGTTCTTC. It encodes CASSLRSGGRGSYNEQFF.

The CDR3 spells CASSEDPMRDTEAFF. CDR3 in DNA: TGTGCCAGCAGCGAAGACCCTATGAGGGACACTGAAGCTTTCTTT. V gene TRBV7-6 combines with J gene TRBJ1-1; D gene ambiguous. The CDR3 contains 15 residues. The germline V and J ends were trimmed by 5 bases and 3 bases, with 16 bases remaining between them. In germline, CDR1 is SGHVS, CDR2 FNYEAQ.

In DNA form, the CDR3 reads TGTGCCAGCAGTTTCCGTGGACAGGGGGCGTATCAGCCCCAGCATTTT. This encodes CASSFRGQGAYQPQHF. V usage is TRBV28 and J usage is TRBJ1-5, with 11 positions matching TRBD1. Germline V lookup: CDR1 MDHEN, CDR2 SYDVKM. V lost 3 bases and J lost 5; bases outside the gene matches: 6. This CDR3 comprises 16 residues.

The DNA of the CDR3 is TGTGCCAGCAGCGTTTCCGCAGGGGGCATGGAGACCCAGTACTTC. It is translated as CASSVSAGGMETQYF. This chain joins TRBV9 and TRBJ2-5, with 8 bases that match TRBD1. This CDR3 is built from 15 residues. Germline CDR1 SGDLS, CDR2 YYNGEE. The ends lost 2 bases at V and 5 bases at J; junction bases unmatched: 8.

The rearrangement links TRBV28 to TRBJ2-2, with D possibly TRBD1 on 6 matching bases. CDR1 is MDHEN, CDR2 SYDVKM, per germline. With 10 bases removed from V and 5 bases from J, the gap between germline ends came to 17 bases. This CDR3 is built from 14 residues. As DNA, the CDR3 is TGTGCCACCTGGGTGGGGGCGGATACCGGGGAGCTGTTTTTT. It encodes CATWVGADTGELFF. The full variable domain, completed using reference TRBV28 and TRBJ2-2, is DVKVTQSSRYLVKRTGEKVFLECVQDMDHENMFWYRQDPGLGLRLIYFSYDVKMKEKGDIPEGYSVSREKKERFSLILESASTNQTSMYLCATWVGADTGELFFGEGSRLTVL.

The chain carries TRBV10-1 and TRBJ2-2; no clear D. The germline CDR1 and CDR2 sequences are WNHNN and SYGVQD (reference sequence). Trimming shortened V by 4 bases and J by 2 bases, and 11 bases separated the two germline ends. The CDR3 covers 15 residues. The CDR3 loop reads CASSAYSTNTGELFF. In DNA, the CDR3 is TGCGCCAGCAGTGCTTACAGCACCAACACCGGGGAGCTGTTTTTT.

The CDR3 DNA follows: TGTGCCAGCAGCGTAGAGGCCAGACAGGGAGGCACTGAAGCTTTCTTT. It yields the protein CASSVEARQGGTEAFF. The V call is TRBV9, the J call TRBJ1-1; 7 nucleotides match TRBD1. CDR1 is SGDLS, CDR2 YYNGEE, per germline. J was trimmed by 4 bases and V by 0 bases; bases with no gene match: 9. This CDR3 region has 16 residues. Complete variable domain (other parts from reference TRBV9 and TRBJ1-1): DSGVTQTPKHLITATGQRVTLRCSPRSGDLSVYWYQQSLDQGLQFLIQYYNGEERAKGNILERFSAQQFPDLHSELNLSSLELGDSALYFCASSVEARQGGTEAFFGQGTRLTVV.

This chain connects TRBV27 to TRBJ2-1; 9 bases agree with TRBD1. CDR3 size: 15 residues. The V and J ends lost 0 bases and 4 bases, in that order; junction bases with no gene match: 1. Germline V lookup: CDR1 MNHEY, CDR2 SMNVEV (reference sequence). CDR3: CASSLSDRGYNEQFF. CDR3 sequence (DNA): TGTGCCAGCAGTTTATCGGACAGGGGATACAATGAGCAGTTCTTC.

The chain combines TRBV7-8 with TRBJ2-6, with TRBD1 matching 7 bases. Trimming removed 4 bases from V and 2 bases from J; junction bases left unmatched: 11. The CDR3 consists of 18 residues. Germline CDR1 and CDR2: SGHVS and FQNEAQ. CDR3 sequence reads: CASSSFPITGAGANVLTF. CDR3 bases: TGTGCCAGCAGCTCCTTCCCCATAACAGGGGCTGGGGCCAACGTCCTGACTTTC.

This chain uses TRBV7-9 with TRBJ2-1; 10 nucleotides agree with TRBD2. The CDR3 loop spans 17 amino acids. Germline V gives CDR1 SEHNR, CDR2 FQNEAQ (reference sequence). V was clipped by 5 bases and J by 4 bases; unmatched bases: 11. DNA of the CDR3: TGTGCCAGCAGCCCGGAGGATGGGACTAGCGCGTACAATGAGCAGTTCTTC. Protein sequence: CASSPEDGTSAYNEQFF.

V usage is TRBV7-9 and J usage is TRBJ2-3; D might be TRBD1 (6 bases). Trimming shortened V by 2 bases and J by 2 bases, and 11 bases separated the two germline ends. CDR3 length: 15 residues. The germline CDR1 and CDR2 sequences are SEHNR and FQNEAQ (reference sequence). The CDR3 sequence: CASSLSQGPTDTQYF. The CDR3, as DNA: TGTGCCAGCAGCTTATCACAGGGCCCCACAGATACGCAGTATTTT.